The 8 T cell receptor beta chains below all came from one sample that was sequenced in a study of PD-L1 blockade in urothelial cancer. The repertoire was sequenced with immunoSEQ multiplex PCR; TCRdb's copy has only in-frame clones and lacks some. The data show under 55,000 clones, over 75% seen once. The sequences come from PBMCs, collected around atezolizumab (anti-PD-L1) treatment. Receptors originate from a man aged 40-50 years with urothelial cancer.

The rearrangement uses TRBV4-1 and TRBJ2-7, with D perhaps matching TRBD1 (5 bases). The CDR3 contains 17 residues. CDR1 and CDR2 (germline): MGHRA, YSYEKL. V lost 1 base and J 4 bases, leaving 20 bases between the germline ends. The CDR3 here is CASSQGRQGTKTYEQYF. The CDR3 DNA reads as TGCGCCAGCAGCCAAGGACGTCAGGGAACGAAAACTTACGAGCAGTACTTC.

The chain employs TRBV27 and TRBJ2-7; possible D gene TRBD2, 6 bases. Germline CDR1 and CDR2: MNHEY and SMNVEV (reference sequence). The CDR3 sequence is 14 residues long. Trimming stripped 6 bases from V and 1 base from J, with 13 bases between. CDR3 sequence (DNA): TGTGCCAGCAGCCATGCCGGGACTTCCTACGAGCAGTACTTC. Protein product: CASSHAGTSYEQYF.

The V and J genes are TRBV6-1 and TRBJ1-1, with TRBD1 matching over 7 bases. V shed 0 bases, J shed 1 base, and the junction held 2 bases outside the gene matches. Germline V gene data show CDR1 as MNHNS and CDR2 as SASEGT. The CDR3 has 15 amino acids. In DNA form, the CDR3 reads TGTGCCAGCAGTGAAGCTTACAGGGGGAACACTGAAGCTTTCTTT. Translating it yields CASSEAYRGNTEAFF.

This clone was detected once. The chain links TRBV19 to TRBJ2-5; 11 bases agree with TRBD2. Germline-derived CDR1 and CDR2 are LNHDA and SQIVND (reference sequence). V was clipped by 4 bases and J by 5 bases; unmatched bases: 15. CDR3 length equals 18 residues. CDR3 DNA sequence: TGTGCCAGTAGTAAAAAAAGCAAACTAGCGGGAGAATGGGAGACCCAGTACTTC. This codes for CASSKKSKLAGEWETQYF.

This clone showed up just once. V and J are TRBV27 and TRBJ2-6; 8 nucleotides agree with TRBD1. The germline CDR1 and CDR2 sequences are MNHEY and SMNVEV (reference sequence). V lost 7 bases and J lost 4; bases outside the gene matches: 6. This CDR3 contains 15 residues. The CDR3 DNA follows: TGTGCCAGCAAGACAGGGGCCTACGGGGCCAACGTCCTGACTTTC. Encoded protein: CASKTGAYGANVLTF. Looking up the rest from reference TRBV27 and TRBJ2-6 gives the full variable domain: EAQVTQNPRYLITVTGKKLTVTCSQNMNHEYMSWYRQDPGLGLRQIYYSMNVEVTDKGDVPEGYKVSRKEKRNFPLILESPSPNQTSLYFCASKTGAYGANVLTFGAGSRLTVL.

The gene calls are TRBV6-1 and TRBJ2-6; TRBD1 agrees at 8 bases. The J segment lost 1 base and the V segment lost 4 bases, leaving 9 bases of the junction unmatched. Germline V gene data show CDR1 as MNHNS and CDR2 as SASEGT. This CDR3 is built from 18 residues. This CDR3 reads CASSAGQGILSGANVLTF. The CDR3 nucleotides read TGTGCCAGCAGTGCCGGACAGGGCATCTTATCTGGGGCCAACGTCCTGACTTTC.

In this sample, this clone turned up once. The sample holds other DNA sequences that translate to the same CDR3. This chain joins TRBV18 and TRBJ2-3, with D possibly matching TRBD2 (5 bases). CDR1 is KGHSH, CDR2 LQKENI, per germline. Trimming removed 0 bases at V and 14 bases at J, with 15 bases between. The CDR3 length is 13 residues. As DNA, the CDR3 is TGTGCCAGCTCACCACCGTTGGGAGAAGTTCCGTATTTT. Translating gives CASSPPLGEVPYF.

CDR3 DNA: TGTGCCGCTACCGGGACACCCCAGAGCGAGCAGTACTTC. Its protein product is CAATGTPQSEQYF. The gene calls are TRBV2 and TRBJ2-7, with D possibly matching TRBD1 (6 bases). From germline, CDR1 is SNHLY and CDR2 FYNNEI. The ends were cut back, 11 bases at V and 6 bases at J, with 20 bases in the middle. The CDR3 covers 13 residues.